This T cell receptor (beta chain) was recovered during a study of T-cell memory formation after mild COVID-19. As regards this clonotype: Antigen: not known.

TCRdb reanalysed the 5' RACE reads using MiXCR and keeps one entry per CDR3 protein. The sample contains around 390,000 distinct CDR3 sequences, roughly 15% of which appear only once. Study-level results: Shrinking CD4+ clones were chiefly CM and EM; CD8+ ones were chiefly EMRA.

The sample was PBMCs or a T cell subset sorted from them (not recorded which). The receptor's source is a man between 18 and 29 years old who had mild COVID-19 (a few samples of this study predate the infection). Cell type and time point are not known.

DNA of the CDR3: TGCAGCGTCGACCCGACAGGGGCGGATGGCTACACCTTC. Protein product: CSVDPTGADGYTF. V usage is TRBV29-1 and J usage is TRBJ1-2; 8 bases align to TRBD1. With 6 bases clipped from V and 6 bases from J, the junction kept 9 bases outside the gene matches. The CDR3 runs to 13 residues. Germline V gene lookup returns CDR1 SQVTM and CDR2 ANQGSEA.